The 11 T cell receptor beta chains below come from one sample, sequenced in a study of T cells in Graves' hyperthyroidism and ophthalmopathy. Researchers took RNA transcripts and amplified the TCR beta CDR3 regions from them. HTBI primers drove first-round RT-PCR of the TCR CDR3. From the multiplex PCR reads, TCRdb called clonotypes with MiXCR, one entry per CDR3 protein. The table includes 450,000 to 500,000 distinct CDR3 sequences, about 20% detected once. Material for sequencing was blood. These receptors originate from a woman aged 70-85 years with Graves' ophthalmopathy.

In this sample, this clonotype is medium-sized. This chain uses TRBV5-1 with TRBJ2-2; D remains unclear. V shed 0 bases and J shed 8 bases, with 5 bases lying between them. The CDR3 consists of 12 residues. Germline CDR1 and CDR2: SGHRS and YFSETQ. In nucleotides, the CDR3 is TGCGCCAGCAGCTTGGCCCAGGGGGAGCTGTTTTTT. Protein sequence: CASSLAQGELFF. Full variable domain (rest looked up from reference TRBV5-1 and TRBJ2-2): KAGVTQTPRYLIKTRGQQVTLSCSPISGHRSVSWYQQTPGQGLQFLFEYFSETQRNKGNFPGRFSGRQFSNSRSEMNVSTLELGDSALYLCASSLAQGELFFGEGSRLTVL.

The chain joins TRBV6-5 to TRBJ2-2, with 8 bases matching TRBD2. This CDR3 spans 16 amino acids. Germline V gene lookup returns CDR1 MNHEY and CDR2 SVGAGI. V was clipped by 2 bases and J by 2 bases; unmatched bases: 4. The CDR3 is CASSYTGTRNTGELFF. The CDR3 coding sequence is TGTGCCAGCAGTTACACCGGGACTAGAAACACCGGGGAGCTGTTTTTT.

The chain couples TRBV10-3 to TRBJ1-1; D may be TRBD1 (6 bases). Looked up from germline, CDR1 is ENHRY and CDR2 is SYGVKD. Trimming shortened V by 4 bases and J by 2 bases, and 14 bases separated the two germline ends. This CDR3 spans 15 amino acids. Here the CDR3 reads CAISADGTYNTEAFF. Here the CDR3 DNA reads TGTGCCATCAGTGCGGATGGGACATACAACACTGAAGCTTTCTTT.

Written as DNA, the CDR3 is TGTGCCAGCGGATTCCACGGGGGGGAGACCCAGTACTTC. Translating it yields CASGFHGGETQYF. V usage is TRBV12-3 or TRBV12-4 and J usage is TRBJ2-5, with 7 bases aligning to TRBD2. This CDR3 spans 13 amino acids. Trimming cost V 8 bases and J 5 bases; bases outside gene matches: 8.

The chain joins TRBV7-6 to TRBJ2-7, with TRBD2 identical over 9 bases. Germline V gene data show CDR1 as SGHVS and CDR2 as FNYEAQ. This CDR3 comprises 15 residues. The V gene end was trimmed by 2 bases and the J gene end by 7 bases; junction bases not matched to a gene: 9. The chain's CDR3 is CASSLNAGGLSEQYF. DNA for the CDR3: TGTGCCAGCAGCTTAAATGCGGGAGGGCTGTCGGAGCAGTACTTC.

This chain connects TRBV19 to TRBJ2-1; TRBD2 matches at 10 bases. The CDR3 has 14 residues. In germline, CDR1 is LNHDA, CDR2 SQIVND (reference sequence). V shed 3 bases and J 7 bases; nucleotides not matched to a gene: 3. The chain's CDR3 is CASSILAGVNEQFF. CDR3 DNA sequence: TGTGCCAGTAGTATCCTAGCGGGAGTGAATGAGCAGTTCTTC.

A few counts support this clonotype. CDR3 sequence reads: CASSPGRAEETQYF. The CDR3 DNA reads TGCGCCAGCAGCCCCGGGAGGGCCGAGGAGACCCAGTACTTC. The rearrangement links TRBV5-1 to TRBJ2-5; 8 bases match TRBD2. Germline V gives CDR1 SGHRS, CDR2 YFSETQ. V lost 4 bases, J lost 5 bases, and 7 bases stayed unmatched. The CDR3 spans 14 residues.

This chain uses TRBV27 with TRBJ2-1, with 10 bases aligning to TRBD2. This CDR3 has 15 amino acids. With 7 bases clipped from V and 3 bases from J, the junction kept 6 bases outside the gene matches. Germline assignment: CDR1 MNHEY and CDR2 SMNVEV (reference sequence). The CDR3 sequence is CASIAAGGNYNEQFF. The DNA for the CDR3 is TGTGCCAGCATCGCAGCGGGAGGGAACTACAATGAGCAGTTCTTC.

This chain joins TRBV4-1 and TRBJ2-4; 7 bases match TRBD2. The CDR3 covers 15 residues. Germline CDR1 reads MGHRA; CDR2 reads YSYEKL. Trimming removed 0 bases from V and 8 bases from J; junction bases left unmatched: 7. This CDR3 is CASSQDWTRLDIQYF. CDR3 DNA: TGCGCCAGCAGCCAAGATTGGACTAGGTTGGACATTCAGTACTTC.

The chain uses TRBV6-1 and TRBJ2-7, with 13 nucleotides matching TRBD2. CDR1 MNHNS and CDR2 SASEGT come from the germline V gene. The trim removed 4 bases at V and 5 bases at J, leaving 8 bases unmatched. The CDR3 has 16 residues. CDR3 nucleotide sequence: TGTGCCAGCAGTGTAATACTAGCGGGAGGGCTCCACGAGCAGTACTTC. Its translation: CASSVILAGGLHEQYF.

The gene calls are TRBV3-1 and TRBJ1-4; TRBD1 is a possible D gene (6 bases). The V and J ends lost 6 bases and 3 bases respectively, with 11 bases between them. The CDR3 spans 14 residues. Per the germline V gene, CDR1 is LGHDT and CDR2 is YNNKEL (reference sequence). This chain's CDR3 is CASRPQGPNEKLFF. The DNA for the CDR3 is TGTGCCAGCAGGCCACAGGGACCTAATGAAAAACTGTTTTTT.